One sample yielded the 20 T cell receptor beta chains listed below, sequenced in a study of T cells in Graves' hyperthyroidism and ophthalmopathy. Template material for amplifying TCR beta CDR3 regions consisted of RNA transcripts. An initial round of RT-PCR targeting the TCR CDR3 relied on the HTBI primer set. TCRdb ran MiXCR on the multiplex PCR reads and lists one entry per CDR3 protein. The table shows approximately 640,000 distinct CDR3 sequences, with 15% to 20% occurring only once. The sample comprised blood. Every receptor here comes from a woman in her 30s with Graves' hyperthyroidism.

This clonotype was counted ten times or more. The chain joins TRBV6-2 or TRBV6-3 to TRBJ1-5; no reliable D call. The CDR3 loop spans 13 amino acids. Germline CDR1 reads MNHEY; CDR2 reads SVGEGT. V was shortened by 2 bases and J by 6 bases, with 8 bases between the two germline ends. CDR3 DNA: TGTGCCAGCAGTTACCCCGCCGGTCAGCCCCAGCATTTT. Amino acid sequence: CASSYPAGQPQHF.

In its sample, this clonotype was seen many times. V gene TRBV30 combines with J gene TRBJ2-3; 12 bases agree with TRBD2. The CDR3 spans 17 residues. Germline V gene lookup returns CDR1 GTSNPN and CDR2 SVGIG (reference sequence). V lost 1 base, J lost 0 bases, and 5 bases stayed unmatched. The DNA of the CDR3 is TGTGCCTGGAGTGGGCTAGCGGGAGGGGCTAGCACAGATACGCAGTATTTT. Its protein is CAWSGLAGGASTDTQYF.

The CDR3 spells CASSRTRSGEQFF. As DNA, the CDR3 is TGTGCCAGCAGCCGCACTAGGTCTGGTGAGCAGTTCTTC. The V gene is TRBV5-6, the J gene TRBJ2-1, with TRBD2 as a possible D gene (5 bases). CDR1 is SGHDT and CDR2 is YYEEEE in the germline V gene. The CDR3 covers 13 residues. V was clipped by 4 bases and J by 9 bases, with 14 bases between them.

The V call is TRBV28, the J call TRBJ1-1; no clear D. The CDR3 covers 16 residues. Germline values: CDR1 MDHEN, CDR2 SYDVKM. The V end was cut by 5 bases, the J end by 0 bases, with 16 bases between. CDR3 protein: CASSPTPYIVNTEAFF. The DNA for the CDR3 is TGTGCCAGCAGTCCGACACCCTATATAGTGAACACTGAAGCTTTCTTT. Drawing the rest from reference TRBV28 and TRBJ1-1, the complete variable domain is DVKVTQSSRYLVKRTGEKVFLECVQDMDHENMFWYRQDPGLGLRLIYFSYDVKMKEKGDIPEGYSVSREKKERFSLILESASTNQTSMYLCASSPTPYIVNTEAFFGQGTRLTVV.

V gene TRBV10-3 combines with J gene TRBJ2-1, with 12 bases aligning to TRBD2. Germline V gene data show CDR1 as ENHRY and CDR2 as SYGVKD. J gave up 4 bases and V 6 bases, and 1 base lay outside the gene matches. This CDR3 is built from 14 residues. The chain's CDR3 is CAIRGTSGYNEQFF. The DNA of the CDR3 is TGTGCCATCAGGGGGACTAGCGGGTACAATGAGCAGTTCTTC.

At least ten counts were recorded for this clonotype. The chain recombines TRBV29-1 with TRBJ1-2; maybe TRBD1 (6 bases). The CDR3 consists of 12 residues. CDR1 is SQVTM and CDR2 is ANQGSEA in the germline V gene. V shed 7 bases and J shed 4 bases, with 13 bases lying between them. CDR3 coding DNA: TGCAGCGCCCAAGGGGGGCTCTATGGCTACACCTTC. Amino acid sequence: CSAQGGLYGYTF.

The sample holds a few counts of this clonotype. The chain links TRBV7-9 to TRBJ2-7, with TRBD2 matching over 7 bases. The germline V gene has CDR1 SEHNR and CDR2 FQNEAQ (reference sequence). The junction had 12 bases not matched to a gene; V was cut back by 3 bases and J by 4 bases. This CDR3 is built from 16 residues. Here the CDR3 DNA reads TGTGCCAGCAGCTTGGCACCAACTAGCGAACCTTACGAGCAGTACTTC. The encoded protein is CASSLAPTSEPYEQYF. Together with reference TRBV7-9 and TRBJ2-7, the CDR3 gives the full variable domain: DTGVSQNPRHKITKRGQNVTFRCDPISEHNRLYWYRQTLGQGPEFLTYFQNEAQLEKSRLLSDRFSAERPKGSFSTLEIQRTEQGDSAMYLCASSLAPTSEPYEQYFGPGTRLTVT.

The chain recombines TRBV5-8 with TRBJ1-1; 9 bases are shared with TRBD1. Trimming cost V 4 bases and J 4 bases; bases outside gene matches: 5. Germline V CDR1 and CDR2: SGHTS, YDEGEE. This CDR3 is built from 14 residues. As DNA, the CDR3 is TGTGCCAGCAGCAGGGACAGGGCCACCACTGAAGCTTTCTTT. This translates into CASSRDRATTEAFF.

Note on this clonotype: A much larger clone differs from this one at a single base, so this may be a read error. The chain recombines TRBV6-2 or TRBV6-3 with TRBJ2-7, with a possible D match to TRBD2 (5 bases). V was pared by 3 bases and J by 2 bases, with 8 bases between. In germline, CDR1 is MNHEY, CDR2 SVGEGT. This CDR3 spans 13 amino acids. The CDR3 loop is CASSYQTTYEQYF. The CDR3 DNA is TGTGCCAGCAGTTATCAGACTACCTACGAGCAGTACTTC.

This clonotype was observed many times. The chain has TRBV7-2 and TRBJ1-3; 9 bases map to TRBD1. The CDR3 runs to 14 residues. V dropped 5 bases and J dropped 7; count of bases not matched to a gene: 6. Germline V gene sequence: CDR1 SGHTA, CDR2 FQGNSA. Written as DNA, the CDR3 is TGTGCCAGCAGCCACAGGGGGCTGGGGAACACCATATATTTT. Protein sequence: CASSHRGLGNTIYF. Full variable domain (remainder filled in from reference TRBV7-2 and TRBJ1-3): GAGVSQSPSNKVTEKGKDVELRCDPISGHTALYWYRQSLGQGLEFLIYFQGNSAPDKSGLPSDRFSAERTGGSVSTLTIQRTQQEDSAVYLCASSHRGLGNTIYFGEGSWLTVV.

J is TRBJ1-4 and V is TRBV9, with TRBD1 matching 7 bases. With 4 bases clipped from V and 4 bases from J, the junction kept 10 bases outside the gene matches. This CDR3 region has 16 residues. Germline V lookup: CDR1 SGDLS, CDR2 YYNGEE. The CDR3 region has the DNA TGTGCCAGCAGCTTAACCAGGGACAGCGGTAATGAAAAACTGTTTTTT. It translates to CASSLTRDSGNEKLFF.

The chain uses TRBV12-3 or TRBV12-4 and TRBJ1-5; a weak D match, TRBD1 (5 bases). This CDR3 region has 14 residues. Trimming removed 6 bases at V and 0 bases at J, with 9 bases between. CDR3 sequence reads: CASRGGPSNQPQHF. The DNA of the CDR3 is TGTGCCAGCAGGGGGGGACCTAGCAATCAGCCCCAGCATTTT.

The chain has TRBV28 and TRBJ1-2, with D uncertain. The V end lost 1 base, the J end lost 8 bases, and 17 bases lay between the germline ends. CDR1 and CDR2 from the germline V gene are MDHEN and SYDVKM. The CDR3 is made up of 15 amino acids. CDR3 amino acids: CASSLYRTTANGYTF. CDR3 DNA: TGTGCCAGCAGTTTATATCGGACGACGGCTAACGGCTACACCTTC.

This clonotype came up many times. This rearrangement joins TRBV20-1 to TRBJ2-7; no firm D call. The CDR3 contains 12 residues. V lost 0 bases and J 4 bases, leaving 7 bases between the germline ends. The germline gives CDR1 DFQATT, CDR2 SNEGSKA (reference sequence). The CDR3 DNA reads as TGCAGTGCTAGAGATCGGCGTTACGAGCAGTACTTC. Amino acids: CSARDRRYEQYF.

This clonotype occurred a few times. The V and J genes are TRBV6-1 and TRBJ1-5; possibly TRBD1 for D (6 bases). CDR1 and CDR2 from the germline V gene are MNHNS and SASEGT. V was trimmed by 6 bases and J by 5 bases, leaving 11 bases between them. This CDR3 spans 13 amino acids. CDR3 in amino acids: CASRMTGDQPQHF. In nucleotides, the CDR3 is TGTGCCAGCAGGATGACAGGAGATCAGCCCCAGCATTTT.

This clonotype was observed many times. V gene TRBV18 combines with J gene TRBJ2-7, with D perhaps matching TRBD1 (5 bases). V was cut by 0 bases and J by 0 bases, with 9 bases left in between. CDR1 KGHSH and CDR2 LQKENI come from the germline V gene. The CDR3 totals 15 residues. CDR3 region: CASSPPQGNSYEQYF. For the CDR3, the DNA is TGTGCCAGCTCACCACCCCAGGGTAACTCCTACGAGCAGTACTTC.

The chain has TRBV30 and TRBJ2-1, with D hard to call. V lost 3 bases to trimming and J lost 10 bases, with 16 bases between them. Germline V gene data show CDR1 as GTSNPN and CDR2 as SVGIG (reference sequence). This CDR3 spans 13 amino acids. CDR3 protein: CAWSHPTVVEQFF. The CDR3 DNA reads as TGTGCCTGGAGCCACCCCACAGTTGTCGAGCAGTTCTTC.

This chain joins TRBV9 and TRBJ2-1; 7 bases agree with TRBD1. The CDR3 loop spans 15 amino acids. The V and J ends lost 4 bases and 9 bases, in that order; junction bases with no gene match: 13. The germline V gene has CDR1 SGDLS and CDR2 YYNGEE. For the CDR3, the DNA is TGTGCCAGCAGCTTAGCAACAGGGGTTCTGGCTGAGCAGTTCTTC. Translating gives CASSLATGVLAEQFF.

This clonotype was detected ten times or more. The chain uses TRBV19 and TRBJ1-1; no clear D. The CDR3 length is 13 residues. Trimming took 2 bases from V and 12 from J, leaving 16 bases between them. CDR1 LNHDA and CDR2 SQIVND come from the germline V gene (reference sequence). The DNA for the CDR3 is TGTGCCAGTAGTATATCTCGGCGGAGCCGCCCTTTCTTT. This sequence encodes CASSISRRSRPFF.

V usage is TRBV10-3 and J usage is TRBJ2-3; D gene ambiguous. V lost 3 bases, J lost 2 bases, and 9 bases lay in between. Germline-derived CDR1 and CDR2 are ENHRY and SYGVKD. The CDR3 is made up of 14 amino acids. CDR3 sequence reads: CAISESKFTDTQYF. The CDR3 bases are TGTGCCATCAGTGAATCTAAGTTCACAGATACGCAGTATTTT.